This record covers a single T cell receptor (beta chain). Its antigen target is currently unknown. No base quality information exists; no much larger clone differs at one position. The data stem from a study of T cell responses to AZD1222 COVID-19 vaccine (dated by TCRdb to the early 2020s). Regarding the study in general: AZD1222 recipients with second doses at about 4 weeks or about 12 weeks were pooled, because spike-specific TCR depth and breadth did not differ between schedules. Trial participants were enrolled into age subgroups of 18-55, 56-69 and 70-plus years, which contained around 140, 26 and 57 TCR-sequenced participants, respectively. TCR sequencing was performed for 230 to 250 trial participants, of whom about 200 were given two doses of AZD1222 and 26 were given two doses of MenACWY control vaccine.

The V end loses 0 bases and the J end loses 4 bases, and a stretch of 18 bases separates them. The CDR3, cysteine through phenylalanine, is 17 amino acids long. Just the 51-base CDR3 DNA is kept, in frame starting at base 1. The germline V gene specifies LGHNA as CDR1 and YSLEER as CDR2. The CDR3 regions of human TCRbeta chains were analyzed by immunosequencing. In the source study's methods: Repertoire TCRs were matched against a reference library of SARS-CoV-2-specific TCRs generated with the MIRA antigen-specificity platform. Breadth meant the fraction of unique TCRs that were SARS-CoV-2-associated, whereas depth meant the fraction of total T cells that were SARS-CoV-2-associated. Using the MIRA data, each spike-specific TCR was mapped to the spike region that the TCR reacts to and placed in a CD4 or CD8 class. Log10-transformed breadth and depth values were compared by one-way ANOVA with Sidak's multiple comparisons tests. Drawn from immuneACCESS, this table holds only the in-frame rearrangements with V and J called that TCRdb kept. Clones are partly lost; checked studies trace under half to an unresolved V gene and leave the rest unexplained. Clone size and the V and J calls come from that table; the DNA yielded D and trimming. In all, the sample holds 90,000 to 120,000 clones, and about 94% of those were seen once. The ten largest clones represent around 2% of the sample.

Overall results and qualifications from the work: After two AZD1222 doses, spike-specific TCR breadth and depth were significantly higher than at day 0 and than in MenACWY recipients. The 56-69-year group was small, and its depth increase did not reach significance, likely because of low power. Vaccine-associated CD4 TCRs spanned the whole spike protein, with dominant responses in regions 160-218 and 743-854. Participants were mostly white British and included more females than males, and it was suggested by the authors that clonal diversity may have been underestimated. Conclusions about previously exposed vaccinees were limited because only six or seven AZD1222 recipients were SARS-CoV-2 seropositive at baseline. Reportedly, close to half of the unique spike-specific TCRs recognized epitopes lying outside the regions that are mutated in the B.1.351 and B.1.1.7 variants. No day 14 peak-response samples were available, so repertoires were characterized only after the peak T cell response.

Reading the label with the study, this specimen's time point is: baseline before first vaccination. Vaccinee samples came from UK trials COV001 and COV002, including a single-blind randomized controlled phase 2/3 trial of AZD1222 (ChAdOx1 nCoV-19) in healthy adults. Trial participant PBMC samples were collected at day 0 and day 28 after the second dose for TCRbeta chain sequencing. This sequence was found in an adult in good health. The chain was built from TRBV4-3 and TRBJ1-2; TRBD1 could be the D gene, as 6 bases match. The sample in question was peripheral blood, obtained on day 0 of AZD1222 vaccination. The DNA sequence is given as TGCGCCAGCAGCCAAGAGTCAGACGGACAGCGAGCCTATGGCTACACCTTC. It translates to CASSQESDGQRAYGYTF.